A single sample gave rise to the 30 T cell receptor beta chains below, sequenced in a study of T cells in Graves' hyperthyroidism and ophthalmopathy. Amplified regions were TCR beta CDR3 sequences from RNA transcripts. The HTBI set primed first-round TCR CDR3 RT-PCR. TCRdb redid the calling of the multiplex PCR reads with MiXCR, one entry per CDR3 protein. The sample comprises approximately 740,000 distinct CDR3 sequences, about 14% of which are singletons, and roughly 10% rests with the top ten. Source material: blood. These receptors all come from a woman between 18 and 29 years old with Graves' hyperthyroidism.

This clonotype showed up many times. The rearrangement uses TRBV29-1 and TRBJ1-1; D possibly corresponds to TRBD1 (6 bases). The CDR3 spans 13 residues. Germline-derived CDR1 and CDR2 are SQVTM and ANQGSEA. Trimming left V 2 bases short and J 1 base short, with 8 bases between. The DNA for the CDR3 is TGCAGCGTTGAAAAAGGGGGGAACACTGAAGCTTTCTTT. Translating it yields CSVEKGGNTEAFF.

This clonotype was seen ten or more times. V and J are TRBV2 and TRBJ1-1, with no clear D. Per germline, CDR1 SNHLY and CDR2 FYNNEI. This CDR3 has 14 residues. Deletions cut 4 bases from V and 0 bases from J, with 9 bases between. This chain's CDR3 is CASSVGALNTEAFF. DNA for the CDR3: TGTGCCAGCAGTGTAGGCGCCTTGAACACTGAAGCTTTCTTT.

This clonotype was seen only a few times. The chain is built from TRBV7-9 and TRBJ2-2; 9 bases agree with TRBD2. The CDR3 spans 16 residues. Per the germline V gene, CDR1 is SEHNR and CDR2 is FQNEAQ (reference sequence). Losses at the gene ends were 5 bases for V and 3 bases for J; bases not matched to a gene: 7. This CDR3 reads CASSPLAGMDTGELFF. The CDR3 nucleotides read TGTGCCAGCAGCCCTCTAGCGGGAATGGACACCGGGGAGCTGTTTTTT.

This clonotype was seen many times. The rearrangement uses TRBV12-3 or TRBV12-4 and TRBJ2-1; 9 positions match TRBD1. V lost 6 bases and J lost 10; bases outside the gene matches: 16. The CDR3 has 16 amino acids. The CDR3 spells CASRPASGTGIGEQFF. The CDR3 bases are TGTGCCAGCAGGCCCGCGTCAGGGACAGGGATCGGCGAGCAGTTCTTC.

This clonotype has ten or more counts. V usage is TRBV11-2 and J usage is TRBJ1-5; no clear D gene. CDR1 SGHAT and CDR2 FQNNGV come from the germline V gene. The V end was cut by 4 bases, the J end by 1 base, with 5 bases between. The CDR3 spans 13 residues. This CDR3 is CASSSTSNQPQHF. CDR3 DNA sequence: TGTGCCAGCAGCTCGACGAGCAATCAGCCCCAGCATTTT.

In its sample, this clonotype was seen many times. V gene TRBV4-1 combines with J gene TRBJ2-7, with 10 bases that match TRBD2. The CDR3 totals 15 residues. Trimming cost V 1 base and J 7 bases; bases outside gene matches: 7. The V gene's germline CDR1 is MGHRA and CDR2 YSYEKL. The CDR3 DNA sequence: TGCGCCAGCAGCCAAGCCTGGCTAGCGGGAGATGAGCAGTACTTC. This gives the protein CASSQAWLAGDEQYF.

J is TRBJ1-2 and V is TRBV20-1; 8 nucleotides line up with TRBD1. This CDR3 is built from 14 residues. The germline gives CDR1 DFQATT, CDR2 SNEGSKA (reference sequence). The CDR3 reads CSPSVDRGFYGYTF. For the CDR3, the DNA is TGCAGCCCTAGCGTTGACAGGGGTTTCTATGGCTACACCTTC.

In this sample, this clonotype turned up many times. The CDR3 DNA reads TGTGCCTGGAGTGTAGGGACTAGCGGGAGCACAGATACGCAGTATTTT. Protein: CAWSVGTSGSTDTQYF. The chain employs TRBV30 and TRBJ2-3; 12 bases line up with TRBD2. V shed 0 bases and J 0 bases; nucleotides not matched to a gene: 1. Per the germline V gene, CDR1 is GTSNPN and CDR2 is SVGIG (reference sequence). The CDR3 runs 16 residues. The full variable domain, completed using reference TRBV30 and TRBJ2-3, is SQTIHQWPATLVQPVGSPLSLECTVEGTSNPNLYWYRQAAGRGLQLLFYSVGIGQISSEVPQNLSASRPQDRQFILSSKKLLLSDSGFYLCAWSVGTSGSTDTQYFGPGTRLTVL.

Within the sample, this clonotype is medium-sized. DNA for the CDR3: TGTGCCAGCAGCTTCGGGACAGGGACTTACGAGCAGTACTTC. It yields the protein CASSFGTGTYEQYF. This chain joins TRBV7-6 and TRBJ2-7, with 9 nucleotides matching TRBD1. V was clipped by 3 bases and J by 4 bases; unmatched bases: 4. The CDR3 is 14 residues long. Per the germline V gene, CDR1 is SGHVS and CDR2 is FNYEAQ.

This clonotype appeared a few times. This chain links TRBV29-1 with TRBJ2-7, with D maybe TRBD1 (6 bases). The CDR3 spans 15 residues. Trimming took off 4 bases at V and 0 bases at J, with 16 bases between the two ends. Germline V gene data show CDR1 as SQVTM and CDR2 as ANQGSEA. Written as DNA, the CDR3 is TGCAGCGTTGCCGGGTGGGGGCTGAGCTCCTACGAGCAGTACTTC. Translation gives CSVAGWGLSSYEQYF.

Concerning this clonotype itself: A read error may be the cause here, since a much bigger clone is one base away. The rearrangement links TRBV4-2 to TRBJ2-1; 11 bases are a match to TRBD2. The CDR3 length is 17 residues. Germline V lookup: CDR1 LGHNA, CDR2 YNFKEQ. The CDR3 reads CAGSQGDSGRGTEEQFF. In nucleotides, the CDR3 is TGTGCCGGCAGCCAGGGTGATAGCGGGAGGGGAACGGAGGAGCAGTTCTTC.

This clonotype was counted between two and nine times. The chain combines TRBV3-1 with TRBJ2-1; 7 bases map to TRBD2. This CDR3 is built from 17 residues. The junction had 5 bases not matched to a gene; V was cut back by 0 bases and J by 0 bases. CDR1 LGHDT and CDR2 YNNKEL come from the germline V gene (reference sequence). The CDR3 here is CASSQERGLPSYNEQFF. CDR3 sequence (DNA): TGTGCCAGCAGCCAAGAGAGGGGACTACCCTCCTACAATGAGCAGTTCTTC.

This clonotype was picked up a small number of times. The chain recombines TRBV27 with TRBJ2-2; D is perhaps TRBD2 (7 bases). Trimming left V 3 bases short and J 6 bases short, with 14 bases between. This CDR3 contains 15 residues. The V gene's germline CDR1 is MNHEY and CDR2 SMNVEV (reference sequence). CDR3: CASSLAGAGAGELFF. The CDR3 region has the DNA TGTGCCAGCAGTTTGGCAGGGGCGGGGGCCGGGGAGCTGTTTTTT.

Ten or more counts support this clonotype. The DNA of the CDR3 is TGTGCCAGCAGTCTACAGGGACAGCCCCAGCATTTT. Translated: CASSLQGQPQHF. J is TRBJ1-5 and V is TRBV7-9; D is possibly TRBD1 (6 bases). There are 12 residues in the CDR3. The V gene lost 6 bases and the J gene lost 7 bases, with 10 bases spanning the gap. From germline, CDR1 is SEHNR and CDR2 FQNEAQ (reference sequence).

The chain employs TRBV7-2 and TRBJ2-3, with 12 bases matching TRBD2. CDR3 length: 18 residues. Looked up from germline, CDR1 is SGHTA and CDR2 is FQGNSA. V lost 3 bases, J lost 4 bases, and 11 bases stayed unmatched. CDR3 bases: TGTGCCAGCAGCTTCCAGCCAGGGCTAGCGGGAGGGGCAGATACGCAGTATTTT. This gives the protein CASSFQPGLAGGADTQYF.

The V gene is TRBV10-3, the J gene TRBJ1-2; the D is unclear. Trimming took 4 bases from V and 5 from J, leaving 14 bases between them. The CDR3 is made up of 14 amino acids. Per germline, CDR1 ENHRY and CDR2 SYGVKD. DNA of the CDR3: TGTGCCATCAGTGTTCGCAAGGAACTATATGGCTACACCTTC. Protein sequence: CAISVRKELYGYTF.

The rearrangement links TRBV29-1 to TRBJ1-2; D perhaps matches TRBD1 (5 bases). V was clipped by 4 bases and J by 8 bases, with 14 bases between them. This CDR3 contains 12 residues. Germline values: CDR1 SQVTM, CDR2 ANQGSEA. The CDR3 protein is CSVGGIGAGYTF. The CDR3 coding sequence is TGCAGCGTTGGGGGAATCGGGGCAGGCTACACCTTC.

This chain joins TRBV6-1 and TRBJ2-4, with 10 bases lining up with TRBD2. V lost 8 bases, J lost 5 bases, and 3 bases stayed unmatched. This CDR3 comprises 13 residues. Germline V gives CDR1 MNHNS, CDR2 SASEGT. Here the CDR3 DNA reads TGTGCCAGCGGGCTAGCGGGAGAAAACATTCAGTACTTC. As protein: CASGLAGENIQYF.

This clonotype was detected ten times or more. This CDR3 is CASSSAGGLNEQFF. CDR3 nucleotides: TGTGCCAGCAGTTCAGCGGGAGGATTGAATGAGCAGTTCTTC. The rearrangement links TRBV7-2 to TRBJ2-1, with 9 bases aligning to TRBD2. Germline CDR1 is SGHTA and CDR2 is FQGNSA. The CDR3 contains 14 residues. The trim removed 6 bases at V and 7 bases at J, leaving 7 bases unmatched.

This clonotype was detected a few times. The CDR3 sequence: CASSFSVFGEQFF. The DNA for the CDR3 is TGTGCCAGCAGTTTCTCGGTGTTTGGTGAGCAGTTCTTC. The chain joins TRBV12-3 or TRBV12-4 to TRBJ2-1; D is undetermined. V dropped 3 bases and J dropped 9 bases, with 12 bases sitting between them. The CDR3 totals 13 residues.

There are many counts of this clonotype. The rearrangement links TRBV10-3 to TRBJ2-5, with D possibly matching TRBD1 (6 bases). The CDR3 contains 14 residues. Germline CDR1 reads ENHRY; CDR2 reads SYGVKD. Deletions cut 0 bases from V and 6 bases from J, with 11 bases between. In DNA, the CDR3 is TGTGCCATCAGTGAGTCGGTACAGGGTAAGACCCAGTACTTC. Translating gives CAISESVQGKTQYF.

This clonotype was recorded many times. The rearrangement uses TRBV6-2 or TRBV6-3 and TRBJ2-3; no clear D gene. Trimming removed 6 bases at V and 6 bases at J, with 16 bases between. The germline gives CDR1 MNHEY, CDR2 SVGEGT. CDR3 length: 14 amino acids. For the CDR3, the DNA is TGTGCCAGCAGACGAGCACAGACCAGGGATACGCAGTATTTT. Its protein product is CASRRAQTRDTQYF.

Many counts were recorded for this clonotype. The J gene is TRBJ2-7, the V gene TRBV4-2; D ambiguous. Between the trimmed V and J ends, which lost 1 base and 6 bases, there was a span of 10 bases. The CDR3 covers 13 residues. Per germline, CDR1 LGHNA and CDR2 YNFKEQ. The CDR3 reads CASSQAVQPEQYF. The DNA of the CDR3 is TGTGCCAGCAGCCAAGCCGTCCAGCCCGAGCAGTACTTC.

This clonotype has ten or more counts. The chain recombines TRBV28 with TRBJ1-1; possible D gene TRBD1, 5 bases. The CDR3 is made up of 15 amino acids. The V gene lost 8 bases and the J gene lost 0 bases, with 16 bases spanning the gap. Germline V gene sequence: CDR1 MDHEN, CDR2 SYDVKM. The CDR3 loop reads CASWGEIRMNTEAFF. CDR3 bases: TGTGCCAGCTGGGGGGAAATCAGGATGAACACTGAAGCTTTCTTT.

This clonotype was recorded once. The chain combines TRBV4-1 with TRBJ2-3, with 8 bases that match TRBD1. The CDR3 consists of 15 residues. Per the germline V gene, CDR1 is MGHRA and CDR2 is YSYEKL. V was pared by 4 bases and J by 4 bases, with 7 bases of the junction left unmatched. The CDR3 DNA follows: TGCGCCAGCAGCCTTCTCGGACAGGGCGCAGATACGCAGTATTTT. It encodes CASSLLGQGADTQYF.

V is TRBV11-2 and J is TRBJ2-6; perhaps D is TRBD1 or TRBD2 (5 bases each). This CDR3 region has 18 residues. The V end lost 5 bases, the J end lost 2 bases, and 19 bases lay between the germline ends. In germline, CDR1 is SGHAT, CDR2 FQNNGV. The CDR3 loop reads CASSQRGASLAGANVLTF. CDR3 coding DNA: TGTGCCAGCAGCCAAAGAGGGGCCTCTTTAGCTGGGGCCAACGTCCTGACTTTC. The whole variable domain, filled in from reference TRBV11-2 and TRBJ2-6, reads EAGVAQSPRYKIIEKRQSVAFWCNPISGHATLYWYQQILGQGPKLLIQFQNNGVVDDSQLPKDRFSAERLKGVDSTLKIQPAKLEDSAVYLCASSQRGASLAGANVLTFGAGSRLTVL.

The chain uses TRBV15 and TRBJ2-1, with 8 bases fitting TRBD2. V was pared by 2 bases and J by 6 bases, with 6 bases of the junction left unmatched. The germline gives CDR1 LNHNV, CDR2 YYDKDF (reference sequence). The CDR3 contains 15 residues. The DNA for the CDR3 is TGTGCCACCAGCAGACCTGGACTAGCCGGCAATGAGCAGTTCTTC. Translated: CATSRPGLAGNEQFF. The variable domain in full, completed from reference TRBV15 and TRBJ2-1, reads DAMVIQNPRYQVTQFGKPVTLSCSQTLNHNVMYWYQQKSSQAPKLLFHYYDKDFNNEADTPDNFQSRRPNTSFCFLDIRSPGLGDTAMYLCATSRPGLAGNEQFFGPGTRLTVL.

This clonotype appeared a few times. The chain has TRBV5-1 and TRBJ1-1, with a weak D call TRBD1 (5 bases). With 0 bases removed from V and 1 base from J, the gap between germline ends came to 13 bases. The CDR3 has 16 residues. Germline CDR1 SGHRS, CDR2 YFSETQ. CDR3 residues: CASSLAAGPTNTEAFF. The DNA of the CDR3 is TGCGCCAGCAGCTTGGCCGCAGGGCCGACGAACACTGAAGCTTTCTTT. The variable domain in full, with the rest retrieved from reference TRBV5-1 and TRBJ1-1, is KAGVTQTPRYLIKTRGQQVTLSCSPISGHRSVSWYQQTPGQGLQFLFEYFSETQRNKGNFPGRFSGRQFSNSRSEMNVSTLELGDSALYLCASSLAAGPTNTEAFFGQGTRLTVV.

The chain couples TRBV7-9 to TRBJ2-1; 7 bases line up with TRBD1. From germline, CDR1 is SEHNR and CDR2 FQNEAQ (reference sequence). The CDR3 covers 16 residues. The V gene end was trimmed by 5 bases and the J gene end by 4 bases; junction bases not matched to a gene: 11. The CDR3, as DNA: TGTGCCAGCAGCACGACAGGGCTGGGAACATACAATGAGCAGTTCTTC. This gives the protein CASSTTGLGTYNEQFF.

The CDR3 is CASGLEECHYEQYF. The CDR3 nucleotides are TGTGCTAGTGGTTTGGAGGAGTGCCACTACGAGCAGTACTTC. The chain employs TRBV12-5 and TRBJ2-7; D remains ambiguous. CDR1 and CDR2 (germline): LGHNT, FRNRAP. The CDR3 runs 14 residues. Trimming took 1 base from V and 3 from J, leaving 10 bases between them.